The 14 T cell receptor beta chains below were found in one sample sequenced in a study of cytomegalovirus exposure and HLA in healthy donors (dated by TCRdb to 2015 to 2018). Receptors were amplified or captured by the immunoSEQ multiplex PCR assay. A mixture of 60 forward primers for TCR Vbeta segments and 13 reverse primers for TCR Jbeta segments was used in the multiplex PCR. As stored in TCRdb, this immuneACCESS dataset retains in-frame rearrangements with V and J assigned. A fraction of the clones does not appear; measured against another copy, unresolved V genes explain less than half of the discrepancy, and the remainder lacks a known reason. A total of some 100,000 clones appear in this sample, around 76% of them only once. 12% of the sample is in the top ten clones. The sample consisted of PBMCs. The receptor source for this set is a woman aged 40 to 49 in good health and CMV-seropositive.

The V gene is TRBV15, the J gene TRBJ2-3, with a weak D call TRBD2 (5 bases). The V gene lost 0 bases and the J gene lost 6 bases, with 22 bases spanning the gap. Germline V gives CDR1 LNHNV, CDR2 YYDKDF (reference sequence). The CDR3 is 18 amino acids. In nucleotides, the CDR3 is TGTGCCACCAGCAGAGACCTCCCGGCGGTTGGACTCGGGGATACGCAGTATTTT. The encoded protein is CATSRDLPAVGLGDTQYF.

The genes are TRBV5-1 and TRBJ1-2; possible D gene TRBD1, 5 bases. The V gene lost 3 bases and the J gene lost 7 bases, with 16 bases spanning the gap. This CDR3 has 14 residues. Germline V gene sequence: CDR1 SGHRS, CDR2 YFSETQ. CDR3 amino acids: CASSSGDALGGYTF. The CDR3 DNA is TGCGCCAGCAGCTCGGGGGACGCCCTCGGTGGCTACACCTTC.

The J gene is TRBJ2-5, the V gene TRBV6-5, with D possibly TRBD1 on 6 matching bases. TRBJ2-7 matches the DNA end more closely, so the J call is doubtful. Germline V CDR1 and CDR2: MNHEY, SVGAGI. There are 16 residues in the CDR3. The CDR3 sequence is CASSYLSGANPYEQYF. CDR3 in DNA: TGTGCCAGCAGTTACCTCTCAGGGGCTAATCCCTACGAGCAGTACTTC.

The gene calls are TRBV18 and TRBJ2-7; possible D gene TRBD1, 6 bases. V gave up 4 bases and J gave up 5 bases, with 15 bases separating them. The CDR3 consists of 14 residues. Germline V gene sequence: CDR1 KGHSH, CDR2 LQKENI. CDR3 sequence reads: CASSRRDINHEQYF. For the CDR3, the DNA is TGTGCCAGCTCACGCCGGGACATCAACCACGAGCAGTACTTC.

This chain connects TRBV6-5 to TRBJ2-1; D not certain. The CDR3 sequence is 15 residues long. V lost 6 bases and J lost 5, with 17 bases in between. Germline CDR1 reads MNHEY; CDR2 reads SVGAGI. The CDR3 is CASRAVTHHNNEQFF. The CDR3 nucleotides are TGTGCCAGCAGGGCCGTGACTCACCACAACAATGAGCAGTTCTTC.

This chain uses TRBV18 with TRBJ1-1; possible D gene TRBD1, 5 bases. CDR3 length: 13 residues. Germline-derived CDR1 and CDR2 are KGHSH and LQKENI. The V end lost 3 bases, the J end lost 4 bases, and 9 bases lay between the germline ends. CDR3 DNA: TGTGCCAGCTCACCGGGGCCGGGCACTGAAGCTTTCTTT. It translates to CASSPGPGTEAFF.

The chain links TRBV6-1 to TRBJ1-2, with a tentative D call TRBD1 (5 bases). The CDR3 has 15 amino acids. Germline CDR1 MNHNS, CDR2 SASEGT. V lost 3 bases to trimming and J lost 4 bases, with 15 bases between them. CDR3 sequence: CASSETGLGGYGYTF. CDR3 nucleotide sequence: TGTGCCAGCAGTGAGACTGGACTGGGGGGCTATGGCTACACCTTC.

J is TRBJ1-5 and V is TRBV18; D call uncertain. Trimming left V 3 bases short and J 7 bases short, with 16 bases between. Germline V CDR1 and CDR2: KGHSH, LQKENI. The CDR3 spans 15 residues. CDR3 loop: CASSPGRPGGQPQHF. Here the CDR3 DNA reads TGTGCCAGCTCACCGGGTCGACCGGGTGGGCAGCCCCAGCATTTT.

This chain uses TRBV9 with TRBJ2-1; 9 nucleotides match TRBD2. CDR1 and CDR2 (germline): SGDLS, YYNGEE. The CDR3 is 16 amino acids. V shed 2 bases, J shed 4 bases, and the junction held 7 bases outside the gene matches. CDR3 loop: CASSVAGTSPYNEQFF. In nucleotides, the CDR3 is TGTGCCAGCAGCGTCGCCGGGACTAGCCCGTACAATGAGCAGTTCTTC.

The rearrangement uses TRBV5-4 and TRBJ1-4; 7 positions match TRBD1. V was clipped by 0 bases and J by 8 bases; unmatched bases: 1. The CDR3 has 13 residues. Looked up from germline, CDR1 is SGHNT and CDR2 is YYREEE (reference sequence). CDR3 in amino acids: CASSLDRGEKLFF. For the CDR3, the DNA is TGTGCCAGCAGCTTGGACAGGGGAGAAAAACTGTTTTTT.

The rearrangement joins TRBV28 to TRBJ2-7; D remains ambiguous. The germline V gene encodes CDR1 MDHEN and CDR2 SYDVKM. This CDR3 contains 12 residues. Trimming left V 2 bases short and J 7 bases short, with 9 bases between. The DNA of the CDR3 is TGTGCCAGCAGTTTAGGAGCCTGGGAGCAGTACTTC. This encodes CASSLGAWEQYF.

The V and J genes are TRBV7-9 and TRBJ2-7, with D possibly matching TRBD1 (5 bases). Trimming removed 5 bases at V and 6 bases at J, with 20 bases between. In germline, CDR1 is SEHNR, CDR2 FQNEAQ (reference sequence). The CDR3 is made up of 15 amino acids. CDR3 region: CASSQVGIRGSEQYF. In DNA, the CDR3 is TGTGCCAGCAGCCAAGTAGGGATAAGGGGTTCCGAGCAGTACTTC. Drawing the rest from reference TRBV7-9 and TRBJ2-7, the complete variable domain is DTGVSQNPRHKITKRGQNVTFRCDPISEHNRLYWYRQTLGQGPEFLTYFQNEAQLEKSRLLSDRFSAERPKGSFSTLEIQRTEQGDSAMYLCASSQVGIRGSEQYFGPGTRLTVT.

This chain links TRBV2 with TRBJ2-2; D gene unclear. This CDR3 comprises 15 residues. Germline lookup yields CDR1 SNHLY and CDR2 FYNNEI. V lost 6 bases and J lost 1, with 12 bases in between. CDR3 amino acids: CASRATHVNTGELFF. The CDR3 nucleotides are TGTGCCAGCAGGGCCACCCACGTGAACACCGGGGAGCTGTTTTTT.

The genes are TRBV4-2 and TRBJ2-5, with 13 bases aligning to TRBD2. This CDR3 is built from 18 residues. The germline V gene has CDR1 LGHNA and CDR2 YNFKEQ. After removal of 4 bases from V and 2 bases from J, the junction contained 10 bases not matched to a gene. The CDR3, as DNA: TGTGCCAGCAGCCCTACTGGGACTAGCGGGAAACTTCAAGAGACCCAGTACTTC. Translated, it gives CASSPTGTSGKLQETQYF.